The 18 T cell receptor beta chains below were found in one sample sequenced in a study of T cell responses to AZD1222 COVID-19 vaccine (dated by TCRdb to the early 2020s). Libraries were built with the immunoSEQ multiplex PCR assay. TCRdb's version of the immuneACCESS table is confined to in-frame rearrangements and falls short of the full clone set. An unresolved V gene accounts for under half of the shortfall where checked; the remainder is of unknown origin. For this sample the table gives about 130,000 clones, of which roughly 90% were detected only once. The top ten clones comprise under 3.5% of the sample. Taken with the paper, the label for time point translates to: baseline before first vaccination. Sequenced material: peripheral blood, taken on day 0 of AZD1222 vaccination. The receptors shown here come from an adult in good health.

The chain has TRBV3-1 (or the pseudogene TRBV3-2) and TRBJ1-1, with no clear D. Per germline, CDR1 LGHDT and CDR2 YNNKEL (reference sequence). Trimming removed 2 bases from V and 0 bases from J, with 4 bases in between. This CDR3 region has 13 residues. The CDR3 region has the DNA TGTGCCAGCAGCCAATCGGTGAACACTGAAGCTTTCTTT. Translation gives CASSQSVNTEAFF.

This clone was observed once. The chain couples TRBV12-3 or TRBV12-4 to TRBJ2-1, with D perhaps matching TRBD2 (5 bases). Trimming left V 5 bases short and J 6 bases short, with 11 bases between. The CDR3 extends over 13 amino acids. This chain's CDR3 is CASSPTLGNEQFF. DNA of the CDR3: TGTGCCAGCAGTCCAACACTAGGCAATGAGCAGTTCTTC.

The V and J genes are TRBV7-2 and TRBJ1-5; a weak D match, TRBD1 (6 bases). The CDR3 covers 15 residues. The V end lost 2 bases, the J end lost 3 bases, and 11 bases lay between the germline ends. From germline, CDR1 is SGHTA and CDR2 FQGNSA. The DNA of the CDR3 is TGTGCCAGCAGCTTACAGGGGATTCTCAATCAGCCCCAGCATTTT. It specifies CASSLQGILNQPQHF.

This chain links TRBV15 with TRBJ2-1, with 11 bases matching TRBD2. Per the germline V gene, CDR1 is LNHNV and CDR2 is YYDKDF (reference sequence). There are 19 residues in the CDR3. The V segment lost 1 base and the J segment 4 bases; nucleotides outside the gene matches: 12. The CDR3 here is CATSRAGAPSGRSYNEQFF. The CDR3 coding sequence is TGTGCCACCAGCAGAGCTGGCGCGCCTAGCGGGAGGTCATACAATGAGCAGTTCTTC.

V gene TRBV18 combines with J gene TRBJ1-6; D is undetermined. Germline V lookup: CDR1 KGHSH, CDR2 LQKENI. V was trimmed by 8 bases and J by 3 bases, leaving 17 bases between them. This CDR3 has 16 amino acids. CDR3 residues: CASHTPGKGYNSPLHF. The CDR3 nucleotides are TGTGCCAGCCACACCCCGGGGAAGGGCTATAATTCACCCCTCCACTTT.

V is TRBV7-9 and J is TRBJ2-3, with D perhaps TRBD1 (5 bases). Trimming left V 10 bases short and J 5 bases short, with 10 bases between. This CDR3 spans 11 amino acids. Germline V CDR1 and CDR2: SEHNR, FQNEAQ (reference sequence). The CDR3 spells CATTARDTQYF. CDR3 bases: TGTGCCACGACAGCCCGAGATACGCAGTATTTT.

Written as DNA, the CDR3 is TGTGCCATCAAGGGGACAGTCGATAATTCACCCCTCCACTTT. It is translated as CAIKGTVDNSPLHF. V gene TRBV10-3 combines with J gene TRBJ1-6; 7 bases are shared with TRBD1. The V segment lost 7 bases and the J segment 5 bases; nucleotides outside the gene matches: 5. Germline loops: CDR1 ENHRY, CDR2 SYGVKD. There are 14 residues in the CDR3.

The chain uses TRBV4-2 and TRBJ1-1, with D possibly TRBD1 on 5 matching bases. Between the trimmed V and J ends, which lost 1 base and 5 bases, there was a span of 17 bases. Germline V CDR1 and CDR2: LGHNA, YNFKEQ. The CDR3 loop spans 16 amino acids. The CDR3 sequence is CASSQGGAGVGTEAFF. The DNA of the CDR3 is TGTGCCAGCAGCCAAGGCGGGGCGGGGGTCGGGACTGAAGCTTTCTTT.

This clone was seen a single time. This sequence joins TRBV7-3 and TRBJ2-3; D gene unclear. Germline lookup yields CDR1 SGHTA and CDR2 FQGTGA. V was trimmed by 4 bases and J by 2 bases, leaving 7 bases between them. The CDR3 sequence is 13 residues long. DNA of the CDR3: TGTGCCAGCAGCTCACTCACCACAGATACGCAGTATTTT. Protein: CASSSLTTDTQYF.

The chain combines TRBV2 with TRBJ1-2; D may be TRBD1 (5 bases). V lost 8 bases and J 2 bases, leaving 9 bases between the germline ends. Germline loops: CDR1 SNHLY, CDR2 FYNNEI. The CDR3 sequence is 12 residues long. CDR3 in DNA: TGTGCCAGCGTTGAGGGGAACTATGGCTACACCTTC. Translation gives CASVEGNYGYTF.

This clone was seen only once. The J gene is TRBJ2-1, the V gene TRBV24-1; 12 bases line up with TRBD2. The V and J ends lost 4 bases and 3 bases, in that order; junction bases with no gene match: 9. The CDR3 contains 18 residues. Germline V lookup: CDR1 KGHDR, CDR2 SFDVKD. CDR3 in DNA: TGTGCCACCAGTGACCTGAGACTAGCGGGAGATATCTACAATGAGCAGTTCTTC. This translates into CATSDLRLAGDIYNEQFF.

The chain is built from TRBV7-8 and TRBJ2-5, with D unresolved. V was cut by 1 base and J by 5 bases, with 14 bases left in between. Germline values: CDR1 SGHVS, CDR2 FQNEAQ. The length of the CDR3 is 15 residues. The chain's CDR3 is CASSLVGPPPETQYF. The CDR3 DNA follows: TGTGCCAGCAGCTTAGTCGGACCCCCCCCGGAGACCCAGTACTTC.

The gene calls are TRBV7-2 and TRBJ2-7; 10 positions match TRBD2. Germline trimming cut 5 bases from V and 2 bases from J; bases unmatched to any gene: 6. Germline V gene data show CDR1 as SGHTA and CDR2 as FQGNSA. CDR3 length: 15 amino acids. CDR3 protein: CASSQGLAVAYEQYF. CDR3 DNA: TGTGCCAGCAGCCAAGGACTAGCGGTCGCCTACGAGCAGTACTTC.

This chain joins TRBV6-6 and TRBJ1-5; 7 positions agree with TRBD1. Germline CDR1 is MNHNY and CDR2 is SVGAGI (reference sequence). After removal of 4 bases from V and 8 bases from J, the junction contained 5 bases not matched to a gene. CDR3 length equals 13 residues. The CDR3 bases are TGTGCCAGCAGTTCCCCAGGGGGTGAGCCCCAGCATTTT. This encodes CASSSPGGEPQHF.

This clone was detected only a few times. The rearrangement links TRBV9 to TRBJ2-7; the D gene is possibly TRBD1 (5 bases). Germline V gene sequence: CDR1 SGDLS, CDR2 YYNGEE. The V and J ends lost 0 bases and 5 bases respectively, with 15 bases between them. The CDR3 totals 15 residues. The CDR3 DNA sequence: TGTGCCAGCAGCGTAGGCCAGGGTCTATCCGACGAGCAGTACTTC. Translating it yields CASSVGQGLSDEQYF.

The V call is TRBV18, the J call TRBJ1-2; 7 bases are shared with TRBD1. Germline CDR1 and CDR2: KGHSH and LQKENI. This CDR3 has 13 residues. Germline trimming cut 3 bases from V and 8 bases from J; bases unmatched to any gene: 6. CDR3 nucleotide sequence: TGTGCCAGCTCACCTCCAGGGGGAGGCGGCTACACCTTC. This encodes CASSPPGGGGYTF. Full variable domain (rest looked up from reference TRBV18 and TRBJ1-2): NAGVMQNPRHLVRRRGQEARLRCSPMKGHSHVYWYRQLPEEGLKFMVYLQKENIIDESGMPKERFSAEFPKEGPSILRIQQVVRGDSAAYFCASSPPGGGGYTFGSGTRLTVV.

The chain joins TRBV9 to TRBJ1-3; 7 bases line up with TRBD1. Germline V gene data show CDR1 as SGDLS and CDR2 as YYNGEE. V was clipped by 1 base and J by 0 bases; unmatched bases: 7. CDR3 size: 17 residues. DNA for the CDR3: TGTGCCAGCAGCGTAAGCGACAGGGCCAACTCTGGAAACACCATATATTTT. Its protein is CASSVSDRANSGNTIYF. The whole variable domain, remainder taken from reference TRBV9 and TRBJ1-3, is DSGVTQTPKHLITATGQRVTLRCSPRSGDLSVYWYQQSLDQGLQFLIQYYNGEERAKGNILERFSAQQFPDLHSELNLSSLELGDSALYFCASSVSDRANSGNTIYFGEGSWLTVV.

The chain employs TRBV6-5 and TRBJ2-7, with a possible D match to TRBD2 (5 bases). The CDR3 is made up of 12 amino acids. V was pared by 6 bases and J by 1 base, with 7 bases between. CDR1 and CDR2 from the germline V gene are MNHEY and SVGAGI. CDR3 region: CASSPGSYEQYF. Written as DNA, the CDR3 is TGTGCCAGCAGCCCGGGGTCCTACGAGCAGTACTTC.